The 21 T cell receptor beta chains below were found in one sample sequenced in a study of cytomegalovirus exposure and HLA in healthy donors. PCR used 60 Vbeta primers and 13 Jbeta primers. Using immunoSEQ multiplex PCR, the repertoire was profiled, and TCRdb retains in-frame clones only, with some absent. The sample lists about 140,000 clones, 60% to 80% seen once, with 11% in the top ten. Sample: PBMCs. The receptors derive from a man between 18 and 29 years old in good health and CMV-seropositive.

The chain is built from TRBV7-2 and TRBJ2-3, with D unclear. V was cut by 1 base and J by 3 bases, with 11 bases left in between. Germline V lookup: CDR1 SGHTA, CDR2 FQGNSA. The CDR3 has 15 amino acids. Here the CDR3 DNA reads TGTGCCAGCAGCTTAGTTTCGGGTGGAACAGATACGCAGTATTTT. It specifies CASSLVSGGTDTQYF. The full variable domain, completed using reference TRBV7-2 and TRBJ2-3, is GAGVSQSPSNKVTEKGKDVELRCDPISGHTALYWYRQSLGQGLEFLIYFQGNSAPDKSGLPSDRFSAERTGGSVSTLTIQRTQQEDSAVYLCASSLVSGGTDTQYFGPGTRLTVL.

The V and J genes are TRBV10-2 and TRBJ2-2; D is unclear. Germline CDR1 and CDR2: WSHSY and SAAADI. This CDR3 comprises 15 residues. V lost 4 bases, J lost 0 bases, and 9 bases lay in between. CDR3 in amino acids: CASSGQPPNTGELFF. In DNA form, the CDR3 reads TGCGCCAGCAGTGGACAACCCCCGAACACCGGGGAGCTGTTTTTT.

In its sample, this clone was seen once. The chain employs TRBV5-1 and TRBJ2-7; 10 bases match TRBD1. V shed 2 bases, J shed 6 bases, and the junction held 2 bases outside the gene matches. Germline CDR1 is SGHRS and CDR2 is YFSETQ. The CDR3 is 13 amino acids. The CDR3 reads CASSLGQGVEQYF. The CDR3 DNA follows: TGCGCCAGCAGCTTAGGACAGGGGGTCGAGCAGTACTTC.

The count of this clone is one. The rearrangement uses TRBV5-1 and TRBJ2-3; unclear D gene. V was trimmed by 3 bases and J by 1 base, leaving 6 bases between them. Germline values: CDR1 SGHRS, CDR2 YFSETQ. The CDR3 contains 13 residues. CDR3 DNA: TGCGCCAGCAGCTCCTCAGGCACAGATACGCAGTATTTT. Translation gives CASSSSGTDTQYF.

The CDR3, as DNA: TGTGCCAGCTCACTACAGCACAGTCTGAACACTGAAGCTTTCTTT. As protein: CASSLQHSLNTEAFF. The chain links TRBV18 to TRBJ1-1; D remains ambiguous. Germline assignment: CDR1 KGHSH and CDR2 LQKENI. The germline V and J ends were trimmed by 4 bases and 0 bases, with 12 bases remaining between them. This CDR3 has 15 residues.

This sequence joins TRBV5-4 and TRBJ2-1; perhaps TRBD2 as D (6 bases). CDR1 is SGHNT, CDR2 YYREEE, per germline (reference sequence). This CDR3 is built from 13 residues. Deletions cut 5 bases from V and 9 bases from J, with 15 bases between. The CDR3 region has the DNA TGTGCCAGCAGTTCCGGGAGAGATCCTGAGCAGTTCTTC. Protein sequence: CASSSGRDPEQFF.

This clone came up a few times. V gene TRBV6-5 combines with J gene TRBJ1-1, with 8 nucleotides matching TRBD1. The CDR3 is 14 residues long. Trimming cost V 6 bases and J 4 bases; bases outside gene matches: 7. The germline gives CDR1 MNHEY, CDR2 SVGAGI. CDR3 protein: CASRPQGVITEAFF. CDR3 DNA: TGTGCCAGCAGGCCACAGGGGGTTATCACTGAAGCTTTCTTT.

V and J are TRBV4-2 and TRBJ2-3, with D perhaps matching TRBD2 (5 bases). The length of the CDR3 is 16 residues. Germline CDR1 and CDR2: LGHNA and YNFKEQ. Trimming cost V 0 bases and J 0 bases, with 10 bases left between them. The CDR3 loop reads CASSQDDQRSTDTQYF. CDR3 in DNA: TGTGCCAGCAGCCAAGATGACCAGCGGAGCACAGATACGCAGTATTTT.

This clone was found a few times. V usage is TRBV5-4 and J usage is TRBJ2-1; 7 nucleotides match TRBD1. Looked up from germline, CDR1 is SGHNT and CDR2 is YYREEE (reference sequence). CDR3 length equals 14 residues. Trimming cost V 4 bases and J 8 bases; bases outside gene matches: 9. The DNA for the CDR3 is TGTGCCAGCAGCGACCGACAGGGTAGCGATGAGCAGTTCTTC. Amino acid sequence: CASSDRQGSDEQFF.

This chain uses TRBV7-9 with TRBJ1-1; 8 bases are shared with TRBD1. CDR3 length: 14 amino acids. The V gene end was trimmed by 3 bases and the J gene end by 4 bases; junction bases not matched to a gene: 4. Germline V lookup: CDR1 SEHNR, CDR2 FQNEAQ (reference sequence). The CDR3 spells CASSLDRVSTEAFF. As DNA, the CDR3 is TGTGCCAGCAGCTTGGACAGGGTCAGCACTGAAGCTTTCTTT.

This chain links TRBV7-6 with TRBJ1-1; D gene unclear. The CDR3 length is 15 residues. CDR1 is SGHVS and CDR2 is FNYEAQ in the germline V gene. The V and J ends lost 4 bases and 4 bases respectively, with 16 bases between them. The CDR3 spells CASSSNRRVGTEAFF. For the CDR3, the DNA is TGTGCCAGCAGCTCGAACCGGAGGGTCGGCACTGAAGCTTTCTTT.

The chain recombines TRBV15 with TRBJ2-7; TRBD2 matches 8 bases. The CDR3 consists of 14 residues. The V gene's germline CDR1 is LNHNV and CDR2 YYDKDF (reference sequence). J gave up 2 bases and V 3 bases, and 3 bases lay outside the gene matches. The CDR3 region has the DNA TGTGCCACCAGCAGTTACGGGAGGGCCTACGAGCAGTACTTC. Translation: CATSSYGRAYEQYF.

The rearrangement uses TRBV30 and TRBJ1-2, with 8 bases aligning to TRBD1. Trimming removed 5 bases from V and 5 bases from J; junction bases left unmatched: 7. This CDR3 region has 13 residues. Per germline, CDR1 GTSNPN and CDR2 SVGIG (reference sequence). As DNA, the CDR3 is TGTGCCTGGGCGGACAGGGCGTTATATGGCTACACCTTC. Encoded protein: CAWADRALYGYTF.

The chain carries TRBV27 and TRBJ2-7, with D uncertain. The CDR3 consists of 13 residues. The V gene's germline CDR1 is MNHEY and CDR2 SMNVEV (reference sequence). V was pared by 3 bases and J by 0 bases, with 6 bases between. CDR3 protein: CASSFLGSYEQYF. The CDR3 coding sequence is TGTGCCAGCAGTTTCCTAGGCTCCTACGAGCAGTACTTC.

There are a few counts of this clone. The chain links TRBV30 to TRBJ2-3; TRBD2 matches at 8 bases. This CDR3 has 16 amino acids. Per the germline V gene, CDR1 is GTSNPN and CDR2 is SVGIG (reference sequence). V was pared by 2 bases and J by 9 bases, with 16 bases of the junction left unmatched. In DNA, the CDR3 is TGTGCCTGGAGTTCAGCGGGAGTGAACTCGCCATCCACGCAGTATTTT. This translates into CAWSSAGVNSPSTQYF.

The V and J genes are TRBV7-8 and TRBJ2-7; 8 nucleotides align to TRBD1. The V gene end was trimmed by 3 bases and the J gene end by 4 bases; junction bases not matched to a gene: 2. The CDR3 contains 13 residues. Germline V gene sequence: CDR1 SGHVS, CDR2 FQNEAQ. The CDR3 nucleotides are TGTGCCAGCAGCTTTCAGGGGGCTTACGAGCAGTACTTC. Its protein product is CASSFQGAYEQYF.

With regard to this clone: Mismatch with germline at one junction end may stem from a read error. The gene calls are TRBV7-9 and TRBJ2-7, with 7 bases that match TRBD2. This CDR3 spans 14 amino acids. CDR1 and CDR2 (germline): SEHNR, FQNEAQ (reference sequence). DNA of the CDR3: TGTACCAGCAGCTTGCTAAGCGGGGACTACGAGCAGTACTTC. Its protein product is CTSSLLSGDYEQYF.

The rearrangement links TRBV14 to TRBJ2-7; maybe TRBD2 (5 bases). The CDR3 is made up of 15 amino acids. Trimming took off 4 bases at V and 3 bases at J, with 16 bases between the two ends. Germline loops: CDR1 SGHDN, CDR2 FVKESK. The CDR3, as DNA: TGTGCCAGCAGCCCAAGAGGAAGCGGCCACTACGAGCAGTACTTC. Translated, it gives CASSPRGSGHYEQYF.

The chain uses TRBV6-5 and TRBJ2-2; 7 bases map to TRBD2. The CDR3 contains 16 residues. Trimming took 0 bases from V and 1 from J; bases not matched to a gene: 2. Germline V CDR1 and CDR2: MNHEY, SVGAGI. CDR3 residues: CASSYSTGGNTGELFF. In DNA form, the CDR3 reads TGTGCCAGCAGTTACTCTACGGGAGGGAACACCGGGGAGCTGTTTTTT.

The chain employs TRBV7-2 and TRBJ2-5; 12 positions match TRBD1. This CDR3 comprises 18 residues. The germline V gene has CDR1 SGHTA and CDR2 FQGNSA. J lost 5 bases, V lost 1 base, and 11 bases had no gene match. The CDR3 spells CASSLGGTGGAGGETQYF. The CDR3 bases are TGTGCCAGCAGCTTAGGGGGGACAGGGGGCGCGGGGGGGGAGACCCAGTACTTC.

The gene calls are TRBV5-1 and TRBJ1-1, with no clear D. CDR1 SGHRS and CDR2 YFSETQ come from the germline V gene. The CDR3 covers 14 residues. V gave up 3 bases and J gave up 5 bases, with 14 bases separating them. The DNA for the CDR3 is TGCGCCAGCAGCTACCTAGCCGGCGGGACTGAAGCTTTCTTT. It codes for CASSYLAGGTEAFF.